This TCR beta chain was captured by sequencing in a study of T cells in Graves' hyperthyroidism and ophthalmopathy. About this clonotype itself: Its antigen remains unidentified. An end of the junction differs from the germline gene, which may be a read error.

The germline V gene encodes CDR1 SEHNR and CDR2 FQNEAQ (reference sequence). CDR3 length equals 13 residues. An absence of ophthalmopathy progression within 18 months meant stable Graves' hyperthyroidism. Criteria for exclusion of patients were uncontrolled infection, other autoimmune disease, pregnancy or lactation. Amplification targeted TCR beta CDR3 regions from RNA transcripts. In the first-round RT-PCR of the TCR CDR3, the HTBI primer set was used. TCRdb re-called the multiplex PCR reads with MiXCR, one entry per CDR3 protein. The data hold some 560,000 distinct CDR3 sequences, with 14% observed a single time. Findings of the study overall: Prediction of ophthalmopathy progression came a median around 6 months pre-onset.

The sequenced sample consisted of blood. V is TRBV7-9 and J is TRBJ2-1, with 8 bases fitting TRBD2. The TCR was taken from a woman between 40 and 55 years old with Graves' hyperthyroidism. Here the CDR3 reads CASSLAGGDEQSF. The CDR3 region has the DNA TGTGCCAGCAGCTTAGCCGGGGGGGATGAGCAGTCCTTC.